This T cell receptor (beta chain) was obtained from a study of blood T cell repertoires in COVID-19. As for the study in general: COVID-19 samples, acute and convalescent, were from the United States, Italy and Spain. Sample material is recorded as cDNA or gDNA derived from T cells, B-cell-depleted T cells, or PBMCs.

CDR1 SGHRS and CDR2 YFSETQ come from the germline V gene. The CDR3 length is 17 residues. Source study methods: Estimation of nucleated cell counts was performed using reference gene primer amplification. Only in-frame clones appear in the TCRdb table, and some are missing; sequencing was by immunoSEQ multiplex PCR. Clonal size and the V and J genes are those of that table, whereas D and trimming came from the DNA. The data hold around 210,000 clones, with approximately 80% observed a single time. The V and J genes are TRBV5-1 and TRBJ2-2; 11 bases are shared with TRBD2. The TCR was taken from a human donor in a cohort sampled during active COVID-19. Material for sequencing was peripheral blood. CDR3 protein: CASSSGRAWSNTGELFF. CDR3 coding DNA: TGCGCTTCGAGTAGCGGGAGGGCCTGGTCGAACACCGGGGAGCTGTTTTTT.